This is a list of T cell receptor beta chains from one sample in a study of T cells in Graves' hyperthyroidism and ophthalmopathy. TCRdb re-derived calls from the multiplex PCR reads in MiXCR, one entry per CDR3 protein. The table lists 500,000 to 600,000 distinct CDR3 sequences, 15% to 20% of them singletons, with 47% in the top ten. Sequenced sample: blood. The receptor set was obtained from a middle-aged man with Graves' ophthalmopathy. Each CDR3 is given with its conserved first and last residue. The D gene is left open where the match is weak. Clone size appears in some rows only: once, few, many, or a class for an expanded clone.

clone size: -; V gene: TRBV20-1; J gene: TRBJ1-2; D gene: -; CDR3 DNA: TGCAGTGCTAAGGGTACGAGGGGGAACACCTTC; CDR3 protein: CSAKGTRGNTF
clone size: few; V gene: TRBV5-1; J gene: TRBJ2-7; D gene: TRBD2; CDR3 DNA: TGCGCCAGCAGCGAACAGACTAGCGGGGTTCCCTACGAGCAGTACTTC; CDR3 protein: CASSEQTSGVPYEQYF
clone size: -; V gene: TRBV20-1; J gene: TRBJ2-1; D gene: TRBD1; CDR3 DNA: TGCAGTGCTAGAGGGACAGGGACCTCCTACAATGAGCAGTTCTTC; CDR3 protein: CSARGTGTSYNEQFF
clone size: many; V gene: TRBV3-1; J gene: TRBJ2-7; D gene: -; CDR3 DNA: TGTGCCAGCAGCCAAACATACTACGAGCAGTACTTC; CDR3 protein: CASSQTYYEQYF
clone size: -; V gene: TRBV5-1; J gene: TRBJ2-2; D gene: TRBD2; CDR3 DNA: TGCGCCAGCAGCTCCCTGCAGACTAGCGGCGACGGGGAGCTGTTTTTT; CDR3 protein: CASSSLQTSGDGELFF
clone size: many; V gene: TRBV7-2; J gene: TRBJ2-5; D gene: TRBD2; CDR3 DNA: TGTGCCAGCAGCTTAGGTCTAGCGGGAGTCTCGAACCAAGAGACCCAGTACTTC; CDR3 protein: CASSLGLAGVSNQETQYF
clone size: -; V gene: TRBV18; J gene: TRBJ2-1; D gene: TRBD1; CDR3 DNA: TGTGCCAGCTCACCCTTGGGGACAGGGGGCTACAATGAGCAGTTCTTC; CDR3 protein: CASSPLGTGGYNEQFF
clone size: many; V gene: TRBV30; J gene: TRBJ2-1; D gene: -; CDR3 DNA: TGTGCCTGGAGTCCTCCGGGATACCAGTTCTTC; CDR3 protein: CAWSPPGYQFF
clone size: -; V gene: TRBV12-3/TRBV12-4; J gene: TRBJ1-1; D gene: -; CDR3 DNA: TGTGCCAGCAGGCTGGGGGGCGAGAACACTGAAGCTTTCTTT; CDR3 protein: CASRLGGENTEAFF
clone size: -; V gene: TRBV18; J gene: TRBJ1-1; D gene: -; CDR3 DNA: TGTGCCAGCTCACCTCTACCAGACGCTGAAGCTTTCTTT; CDR3 protein: CASSPLPDAEAFF
clone size: few; V gene: TRBV5-1; J gene: TRBJ2-1; D gene: TRBD2; CDR3 DNA: TGCGCCAGCAGCTTCGGAGATAGCGGGAGAAGCAATGAGCAGTTCTTC; CDR3 protein: CASSFGDSGRSNEQFF
clone size: -; V gene: TRBV5-4; J gene: TRBJ2-5; D gene: TRBD1; CDR3 DNA: TGTGCCAGCAGCTTGGTTCGGGGACAGGGGTTGGAGACCCAGTACTTC; CDR3 protein: CASSLVRGQGLETQYF
clone size: many; V gene: TRBV6-2/TRBV6-3; J gene: TRBJ2-3; D gene: TRBD2; CDR3 DNA: TGTGCCAGCAGCCCAGGGACTAGCGGGGCAGATACGCAGTATTTT; CDR3 protein: CASSPGTSGADTQYF
clone size: few; V gene: TRBV11-2; J gene: TRBJ1-1; D gene: TRBD1; CDR3 DNA: TGTGCCAGCAGCTTAGTAGAGGGGGCTGGGGTTGGGGCTTTCTTT; CDR3 protein: CASSLVEGAGVGAFF
clone size: many; V gene: TRBV28; J gene: TRBJ1-1; D gene: -; CDR3 DNA: TGTGCCAGCAGATCCACGACCACGGGGAACACTGAAGCTTTCTTT; CDR3 protein: CASRSTTTGNTEAFF
clone size: many; V gene: TRBV7-2; J gene: TRBJ2-5; D gene: TRBD2; CDR3 DNA: TGTGCCAGCAGCCCCCGTATAGCGGGGACGCAGTACTTC; CDR3 protein: CASSPRIAGTQYF
clone size: many; V gene: TRBV5-1; J gene: TRBJ2-3; D gene: -; CDR3 DNA: TGCGCCAGCAGCTTGGCCCCTTCCTTGGGGGGCAGCACAGATACGCAGTATTTT; CDR3 protein: CASSLAPSLGGSTDTQYF
clone size: few; V gene: TRBV27; J gene: TRBJ1-4; D gene: -; CDR3 DNA: TGTGCCAGCAGTCCCCGGGGAAGGAAGAGAAATGAAAAACTGTTTTTT; CDR3 protein: CASSPRGRKRNEKLFF
clone size: many; V gene: TRBV12-3/TRBV12-4; J gene: TRBJ2-5; D gene: TRBD1; CDR3 DNA: TGTGCCAGCAGTCGTAACAGGGGCCAAGAGACCCAGTACTTC; CDR3 protein: CASSRNRGQETQYF
clone size: few; V gene: TRBV19; J gene: TRBJ1-6; D gene: TRBD1; CDR3 DNA: TGTGCCAGTTTGGAGAGACAGGGATCCCAATCACCCCTCCACTTT; CDR3 protein: CASLERQGSQSPLHF
clone size: few; V gene: TRBV3-1; J gene: TRBJ1-5; D gene: -; CDR3 DNA: TGTGCCAGCAGCCAAGGAGGACAGACAGGTCCCCAGCATTTT; CDR3 protein: CASSQGGQTGPQHF
clone size: -; V gene: TRBV9; J gene: TRBJ2-1; D gene: TRBD2; CDR3 DNA: TGTGCCAGCAGCGTAGCGGGGGGGATCTACAATGAGCAGTTCTTC; CDR3 protein: CASSVAGGIYNEQFF